This T cell receptor (beta chain) comes out of a study of post-analysis software for immune sequencing data. Broader study findings: Patients showed TRBV5-6, TRBV5-1 and TRBV20-1 among roughly five TRBV segments more frequent than in controls.

The CDR3 is made up of 16 amino acids. Germline lookup yields CDR1 PRHDT and CDR2 FYEKMQ (reference sequence). V lost 3 bases and J 2 bases, leaving 14 bases between the germline ends. Concerning this clonotype itself: Antigen specificity is unknown.

Unique molecular identifiers were present in the TCR beta cDNA libraries. TCRdb reprocessed the PCR reads with MiXCR, giving one entry per CDR3 protein. The sample lists roughly 650,000 distinct CDR3 sequences, 59% occurring once. This TCR was sampled from a girl aged 2 to 9 with multiple sclerosis. Sequencing was performed on blood. The V gene is TRBV13, the J gene TRBJ2-1, with D tentatively TRBD2 (6 bases). The CDR3 here is CASSFTSGGTYNEQFF. The DNA for the CDR3 is TGTGCCAGCAGCTTTACGAGCGGAGGGACCTACAATGAGCAGTTCTTC.